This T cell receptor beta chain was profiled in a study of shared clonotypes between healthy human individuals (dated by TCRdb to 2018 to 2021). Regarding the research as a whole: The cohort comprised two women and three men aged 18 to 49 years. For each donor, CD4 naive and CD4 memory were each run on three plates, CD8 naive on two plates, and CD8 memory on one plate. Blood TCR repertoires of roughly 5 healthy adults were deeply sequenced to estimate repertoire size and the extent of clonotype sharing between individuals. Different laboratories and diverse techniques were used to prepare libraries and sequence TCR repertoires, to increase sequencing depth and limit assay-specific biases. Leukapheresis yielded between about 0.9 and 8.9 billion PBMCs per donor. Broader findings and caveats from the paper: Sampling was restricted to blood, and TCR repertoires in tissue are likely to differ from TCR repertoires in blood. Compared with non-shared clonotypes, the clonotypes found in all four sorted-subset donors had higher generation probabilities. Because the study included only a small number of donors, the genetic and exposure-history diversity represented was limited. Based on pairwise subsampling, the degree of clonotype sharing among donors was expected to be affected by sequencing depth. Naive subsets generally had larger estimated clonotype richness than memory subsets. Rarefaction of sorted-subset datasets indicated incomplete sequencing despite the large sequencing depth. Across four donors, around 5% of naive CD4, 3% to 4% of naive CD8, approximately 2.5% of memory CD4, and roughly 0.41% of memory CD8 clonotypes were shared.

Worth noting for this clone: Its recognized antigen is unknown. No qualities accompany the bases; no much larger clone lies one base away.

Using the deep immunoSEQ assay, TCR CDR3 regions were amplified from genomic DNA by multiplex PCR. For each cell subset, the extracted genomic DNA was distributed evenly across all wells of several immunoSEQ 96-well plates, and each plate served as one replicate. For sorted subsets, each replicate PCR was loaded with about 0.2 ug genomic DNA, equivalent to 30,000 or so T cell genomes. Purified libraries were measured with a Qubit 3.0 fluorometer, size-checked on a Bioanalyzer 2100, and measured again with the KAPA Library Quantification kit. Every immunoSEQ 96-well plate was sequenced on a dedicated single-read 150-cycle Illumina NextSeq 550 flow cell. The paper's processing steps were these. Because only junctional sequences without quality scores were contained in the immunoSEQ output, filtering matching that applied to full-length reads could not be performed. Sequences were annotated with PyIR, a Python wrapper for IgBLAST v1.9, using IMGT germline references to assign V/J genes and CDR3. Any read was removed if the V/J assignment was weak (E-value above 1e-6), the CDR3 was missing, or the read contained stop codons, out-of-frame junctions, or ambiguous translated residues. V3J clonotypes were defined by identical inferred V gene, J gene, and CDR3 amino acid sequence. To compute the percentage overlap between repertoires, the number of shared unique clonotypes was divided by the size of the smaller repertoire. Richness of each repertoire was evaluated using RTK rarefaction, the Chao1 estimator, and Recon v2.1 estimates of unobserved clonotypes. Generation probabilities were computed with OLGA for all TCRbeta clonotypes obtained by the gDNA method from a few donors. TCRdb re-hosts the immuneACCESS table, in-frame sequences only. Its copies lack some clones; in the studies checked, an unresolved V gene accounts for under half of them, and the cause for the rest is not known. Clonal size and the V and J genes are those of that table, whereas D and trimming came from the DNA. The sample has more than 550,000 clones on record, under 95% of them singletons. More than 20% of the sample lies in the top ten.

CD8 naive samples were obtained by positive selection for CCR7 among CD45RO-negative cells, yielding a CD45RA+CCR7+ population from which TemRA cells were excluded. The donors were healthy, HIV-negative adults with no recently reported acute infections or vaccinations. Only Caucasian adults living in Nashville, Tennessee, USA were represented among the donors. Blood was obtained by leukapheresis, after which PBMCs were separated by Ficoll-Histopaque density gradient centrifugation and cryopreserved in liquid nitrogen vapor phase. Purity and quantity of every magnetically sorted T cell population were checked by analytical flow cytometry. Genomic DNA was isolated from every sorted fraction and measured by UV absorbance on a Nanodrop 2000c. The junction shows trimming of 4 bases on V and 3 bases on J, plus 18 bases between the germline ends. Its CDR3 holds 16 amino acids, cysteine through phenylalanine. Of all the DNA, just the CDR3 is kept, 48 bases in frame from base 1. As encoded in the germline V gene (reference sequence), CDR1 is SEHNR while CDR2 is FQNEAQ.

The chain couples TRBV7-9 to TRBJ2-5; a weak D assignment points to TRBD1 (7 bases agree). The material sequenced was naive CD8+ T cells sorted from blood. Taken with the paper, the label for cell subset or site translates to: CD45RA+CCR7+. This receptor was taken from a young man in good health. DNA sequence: TGTGCCAGCAGCTACCAACTGACAGGGAGGAAAGAGACCCAGTACTTC. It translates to CASSYQLTGRKETQYF.